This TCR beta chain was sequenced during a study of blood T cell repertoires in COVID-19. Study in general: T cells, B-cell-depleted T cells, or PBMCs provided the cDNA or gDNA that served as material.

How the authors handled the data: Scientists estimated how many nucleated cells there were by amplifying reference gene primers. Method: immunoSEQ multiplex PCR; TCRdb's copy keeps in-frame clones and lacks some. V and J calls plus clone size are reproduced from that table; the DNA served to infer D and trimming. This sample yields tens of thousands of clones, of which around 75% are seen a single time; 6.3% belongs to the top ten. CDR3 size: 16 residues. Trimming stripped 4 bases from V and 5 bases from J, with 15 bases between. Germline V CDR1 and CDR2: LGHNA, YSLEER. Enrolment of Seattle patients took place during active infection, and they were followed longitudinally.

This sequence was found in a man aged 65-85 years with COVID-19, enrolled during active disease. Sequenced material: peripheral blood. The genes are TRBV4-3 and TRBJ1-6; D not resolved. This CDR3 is CASSRETGFHNSPLHF. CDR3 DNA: TGCGCCAGCAGCCGTGAAACCGGGTTTCATAATTCACCCCTCCACTTT.